The source of this TCR beta chain is a study of T cell responses to AZD1222 COVID-19 vaccine. Study details: Analyses pooled second doses at about 4 or about 12 weeks.

For this clone: What it recognizes is unknown.

TCRdb's table, derived via immunoSEQ multiplex PCR, lists solely in-frame clones and lacks some. Of over 150,000 clones listed, around 89% are singletons. Study-level points and caveats: Just six people given AZD1222 tested seropositive at baseline. The sample set comprised mostly white British donors with more females, and clonal diversity was possibly underestimated.

This TCR was recovered from an adult in good health. The sequenced sample was peripheral blood, obtained on day 0 of AZD1222 vaccination.

DNA for the CDR3: TGTGCCAGCTCACCCGGGACAGGGGTCTACGAGCAGTACTTC. Residues: CASSPGTGVYEQYF. The chain is built from TRBV6-5 and TRBJ2-7, with 10 bases fitting TRBD1. The germline V gene has CDR1 MNHEY and CDR2 SVGAGI. The CDR3 totals 14 residues. V gave up 8 bases and J gave up 3 bases; unmatched junction bases: 7.